The T cell receptor beta chain described here comes from a study of CD8+CD57+ T cells in acquired aplastic anemia. Study-wide background: CD4+ and CD8+ cells, once sorted, gave DNA averaging about 3 ug.

Note on this clonotype: The antigen remains undetermined.

Germline CDR1 is LNHNV and CDR2 is YYDKDF (reference sequence). V dropped 3 bases and J dropped 6; count of bases not matched to a gene: 8. This CDR3 comprises 14 residues. The template for TCR beta VDJ and CDR3 sequence profiling was genomic DNA. TCRdb re-derived calls from the reads in MiXCR, one entry per CDR3 protein. Among 450,000 to 550,000 distinct CDR3 sequences listed, approximately 33% were seen once. Study-wide points: Patients had around 28 CD8+ CDR3 sequences in common with controls (the shared set).

Selection for sequencing was limited to patients who had shown CD8+CD57+ cell expansion by flow cytometry. Patients had not yet gotten any therapy when their blood was taken for sampling. Material: sorted CD4+, CD8+, or CD8+CD57+ T cells (not recorded which) from PBMCs. The sequence was collected from a human donor with aplastic anemia. J is TRBJ2-7 and V is TRBV15; 7 nucleotides align to TRBD2. Here the CDR3 DNA reads TGTGCCACCAGCAGCCGGGGGGTGGCACGCGAGCAGTACTTC. This translates into CATSSRGVAREQYF.